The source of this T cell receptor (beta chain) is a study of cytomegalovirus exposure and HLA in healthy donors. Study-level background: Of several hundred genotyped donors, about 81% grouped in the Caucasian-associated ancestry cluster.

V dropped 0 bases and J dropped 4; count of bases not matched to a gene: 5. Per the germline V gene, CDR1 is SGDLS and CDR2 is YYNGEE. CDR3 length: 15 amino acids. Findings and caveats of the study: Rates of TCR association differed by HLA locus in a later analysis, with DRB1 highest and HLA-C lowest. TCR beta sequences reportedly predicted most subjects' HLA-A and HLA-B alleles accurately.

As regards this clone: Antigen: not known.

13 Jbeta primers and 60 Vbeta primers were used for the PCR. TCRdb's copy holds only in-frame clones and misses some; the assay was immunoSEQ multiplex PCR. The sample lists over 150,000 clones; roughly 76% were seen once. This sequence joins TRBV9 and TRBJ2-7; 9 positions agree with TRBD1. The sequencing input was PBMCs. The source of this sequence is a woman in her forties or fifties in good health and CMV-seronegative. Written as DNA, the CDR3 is TGTGCCAGCAGCGTAGGACAGGGGGGTTTGTACGAGCAGTACTTC. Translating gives CASSVGQGGLYEQYF.